A selection of T cell receptor beta chains follows, all from one sample in a study of T cell responses to AZD1222 COVID-19 vaccine. Profiling relied on immunoSEQ multiplex PCR, and the TCRdb table lists in-frame clones only, not all of them. The data show fewer than 110,000 clones, roughly 90% seen once. This material consisted of peripheral blood, taken on day 0 of AZD1222 vaccination. These TCRs come from an adult in good health. Each CDR3 is given with its conserved first and last residue. A D gene is named only where the DNA matches it firmly. Expanded clones get a size class; other rows say once, few or many, or leave the size out.

V gene	D gene	clone size	J gene	CDR3 DNA	CDR3 protein
TRBV7-2	.	.	TRBJ1-3	TGTGCCAGCAGCCCCTCCAGAAACACCATATATTTT	CASSPSRNTIYF
TRBV25-1	.	.	TRBJ1-1	TGTGCCAGCAATTGGGGGAACACTGAAGCTTTCTTT	CASNWGNTEAFF
TRBV6-5	TRBD1	.	TRBJ2-1	TGTGCCAGCAGGAGACAGGGGTACAATGAGCAGTTCTTC	CASRRQGYNEQFF
TRBV7-9	.	.	TRBJ1-4	TGTGCCAGCAGCCCCGGCGGAGGGCCCAATGAAAAACTGTTTTTT	CASSPGGGPNEKLFF
TRBV29-1	TRBD2	.	TRBJ2-1	TGCAGCGTCCTCCCCCTAGCGGGGGGGCCTGGGTTCTTC	CSVLPLAGGPGFF
TRBV19	.	.	TRBJ2-1	TGTGCCAGTAGTATAAGGGGGCGGGGGCCAAACGACAAACGGGTCTTC	CASSIRGRGPNDKRVF
TRBV9	.	.	TRBJ2-3	TGTGCCAGCAGCGTAGAGGTTGTGAGCACAGATACGCAGTATTTT	CASSVEVVSTDTQYF
TRBV5-1	.	.	TRBJ2-6	TGCGCCAGCTTCCCTGGGCCCTCTGGGGCCAACGTCCTGACTTTC	CASFPGPSGANVLTF
TRBV6-4	.	.	TRBJ2-1	TGTGCCAGCAGTGACTCTCAAGGACGTGAGCAGTTCTTC	CASSDSQGREQFF
TRBV7-3	TRBD1	.	TRBJ1-1	TGTGCCAGCAGCGCATCAGGGGGCGCGAACACTGAAGCTTTCTTT	CASSASGGANTEAFF
TRBV25-1	.	.	TRBJ1-1	TGTGCCAGCAGTGATCCCCGACAGGTTAACACTGAAGCTTTCTTT	CASSDPRQVNTEAFF
TRBV5-4	TRBD2	once	TRBJ2-3	TGTGCCAGCAGCTTGGAACTAGCGGGGGGACCTAGCACAGATACGCAGTATTTT	CASSLELAGGPSTDTQYF
TRBV2	.	.	TRBJ1-2	TGTGCCAGAAAAAATGCTAACTATGGCTACACCTTC	CARKNANYGYTF
TRBV7-2	TRBD2	.	TRBJ2-7	TGTGCCAGCAGCTTCACTACTAGCGGGGGCGGCTCCGAGCAGTACTTC	CASSFTTSGGGSEQYF
TRBV7-3	.	.	TRBJ2-2	TGTGCCAGCAGCTTTGCTGAGAACACCGGGGAGCTGTTTTTT	CASSFAENTGELFF
TRBV15	.	.	TRBJ1-1	TGTGCCACCAGGGCGGGACTGAACACTGAAGCTTTCTTT	CATRAGLNTEAFF